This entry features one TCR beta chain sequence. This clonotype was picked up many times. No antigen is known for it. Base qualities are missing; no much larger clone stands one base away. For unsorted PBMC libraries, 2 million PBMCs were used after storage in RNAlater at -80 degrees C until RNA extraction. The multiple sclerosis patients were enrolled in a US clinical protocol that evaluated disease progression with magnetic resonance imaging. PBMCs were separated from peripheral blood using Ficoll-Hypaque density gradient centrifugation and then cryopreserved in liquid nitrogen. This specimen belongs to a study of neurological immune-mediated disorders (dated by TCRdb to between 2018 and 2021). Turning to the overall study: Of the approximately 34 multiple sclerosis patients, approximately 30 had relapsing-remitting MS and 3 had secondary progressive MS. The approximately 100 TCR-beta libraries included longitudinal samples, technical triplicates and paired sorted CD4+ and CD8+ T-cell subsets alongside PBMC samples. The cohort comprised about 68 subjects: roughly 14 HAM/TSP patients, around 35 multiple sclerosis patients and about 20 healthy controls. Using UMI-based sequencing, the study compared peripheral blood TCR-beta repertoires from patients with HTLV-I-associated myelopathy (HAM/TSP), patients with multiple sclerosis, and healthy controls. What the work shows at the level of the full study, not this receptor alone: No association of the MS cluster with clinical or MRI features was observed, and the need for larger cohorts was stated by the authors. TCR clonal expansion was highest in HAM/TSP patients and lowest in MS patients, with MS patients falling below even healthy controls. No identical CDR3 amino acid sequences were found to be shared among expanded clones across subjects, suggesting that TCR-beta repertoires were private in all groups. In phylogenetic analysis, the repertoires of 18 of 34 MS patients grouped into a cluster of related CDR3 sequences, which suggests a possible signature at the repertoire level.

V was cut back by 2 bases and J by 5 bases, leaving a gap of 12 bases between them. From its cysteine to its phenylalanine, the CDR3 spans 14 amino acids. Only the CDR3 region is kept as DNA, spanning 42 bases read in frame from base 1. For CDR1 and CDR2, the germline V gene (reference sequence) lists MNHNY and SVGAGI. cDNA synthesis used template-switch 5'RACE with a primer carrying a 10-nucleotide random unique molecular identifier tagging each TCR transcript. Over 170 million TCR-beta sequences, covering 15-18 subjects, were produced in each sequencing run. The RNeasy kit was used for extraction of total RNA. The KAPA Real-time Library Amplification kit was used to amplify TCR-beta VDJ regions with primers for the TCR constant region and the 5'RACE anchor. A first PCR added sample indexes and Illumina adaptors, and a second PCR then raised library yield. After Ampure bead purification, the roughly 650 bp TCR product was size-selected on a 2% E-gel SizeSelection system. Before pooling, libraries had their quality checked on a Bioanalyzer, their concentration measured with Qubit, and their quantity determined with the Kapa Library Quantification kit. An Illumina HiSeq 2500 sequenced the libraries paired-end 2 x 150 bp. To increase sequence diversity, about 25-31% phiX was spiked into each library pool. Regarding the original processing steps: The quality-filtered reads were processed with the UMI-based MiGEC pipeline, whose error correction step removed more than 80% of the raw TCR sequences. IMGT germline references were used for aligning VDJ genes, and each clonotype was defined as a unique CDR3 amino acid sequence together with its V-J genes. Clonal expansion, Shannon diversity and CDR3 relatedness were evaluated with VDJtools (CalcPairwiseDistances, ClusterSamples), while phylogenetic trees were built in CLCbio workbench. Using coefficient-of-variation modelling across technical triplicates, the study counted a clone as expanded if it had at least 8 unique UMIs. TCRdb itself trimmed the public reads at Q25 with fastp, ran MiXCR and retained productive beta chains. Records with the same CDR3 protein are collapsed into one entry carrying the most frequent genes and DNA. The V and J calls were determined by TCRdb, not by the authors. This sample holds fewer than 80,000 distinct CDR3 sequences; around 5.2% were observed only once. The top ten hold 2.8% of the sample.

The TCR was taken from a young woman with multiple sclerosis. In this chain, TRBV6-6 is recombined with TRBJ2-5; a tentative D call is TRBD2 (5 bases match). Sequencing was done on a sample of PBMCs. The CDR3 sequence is CASSYGSSGETQYF. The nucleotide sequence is TGTGCCAGCAGTTACGGGTCCAGCGGTGAGACCCAGTACTTC.